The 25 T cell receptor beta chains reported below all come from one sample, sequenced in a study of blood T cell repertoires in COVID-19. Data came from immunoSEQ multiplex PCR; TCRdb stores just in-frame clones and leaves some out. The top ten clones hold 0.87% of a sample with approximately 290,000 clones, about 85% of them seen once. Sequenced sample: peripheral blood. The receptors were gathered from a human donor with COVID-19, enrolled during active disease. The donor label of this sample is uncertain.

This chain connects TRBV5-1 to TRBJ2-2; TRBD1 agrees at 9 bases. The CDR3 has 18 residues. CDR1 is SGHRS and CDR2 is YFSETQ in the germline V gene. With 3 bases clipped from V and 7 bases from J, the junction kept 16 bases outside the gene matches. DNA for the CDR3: TGCGCCAGCAGCTCAACACCGCTAACAGGGGGCGGCCACGGGGAGCTGTTTTTT. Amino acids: CASSSTPLTGGGHGELFF.

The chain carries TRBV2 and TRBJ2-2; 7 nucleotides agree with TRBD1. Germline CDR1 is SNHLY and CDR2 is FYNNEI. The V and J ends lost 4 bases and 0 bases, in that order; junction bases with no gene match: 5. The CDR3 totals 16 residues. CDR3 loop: CASSVEGQTNTGELFF. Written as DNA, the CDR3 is TGTGCCAGCAGTGTCGAGGGACAGACGAACACCGGGGAGCTGTTTTTT.

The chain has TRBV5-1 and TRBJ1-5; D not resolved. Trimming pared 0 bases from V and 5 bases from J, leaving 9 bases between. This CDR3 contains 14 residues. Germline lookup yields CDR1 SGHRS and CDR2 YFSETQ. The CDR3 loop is CASSLDGQHQPQHF. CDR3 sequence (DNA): TGCGCCAGCAGCTTGGATGGGCAGCATCAGCCCCAGCATTTT.

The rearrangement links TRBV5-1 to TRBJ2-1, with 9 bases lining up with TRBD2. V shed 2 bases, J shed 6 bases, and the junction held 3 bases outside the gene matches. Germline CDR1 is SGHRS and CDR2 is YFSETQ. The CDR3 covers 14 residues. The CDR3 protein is CASSFSSGANEQFF. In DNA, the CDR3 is TGCGCCAGCAGCTTCTCTAGCGGGGCCAATGAGCAGTTCTTC.

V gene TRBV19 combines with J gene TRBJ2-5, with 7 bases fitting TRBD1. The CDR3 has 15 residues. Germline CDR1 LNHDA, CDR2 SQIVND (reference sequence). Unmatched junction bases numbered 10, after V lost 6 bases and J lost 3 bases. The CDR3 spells CASRLRTGREETQYF. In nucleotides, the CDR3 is TGTGCCAGTAGACTGAGGACAGGAAGGGAAGAGACCCAGTACTTC.

Here the CDR3 DNA reads TGTGCCAGCAGCACGGGGACAGGGAACTATGGCTACACCTTC. Amino acids: CASSTGTGNYGYTF. The genes are TRBV28 and TRBJ1-2, with TRBD1 matching 9 bases. Germline CDR1 and CDR2: MDHEN and SYDVKM. The CDR3 contains 14 residues. After removal of 6 bases from V and 2 bases from J, the junction contained 4 bases not matched to a gene.

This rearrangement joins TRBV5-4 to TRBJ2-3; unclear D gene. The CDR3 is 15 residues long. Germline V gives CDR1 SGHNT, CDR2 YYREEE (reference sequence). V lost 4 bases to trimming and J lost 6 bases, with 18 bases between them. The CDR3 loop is CASSQPGRMADTQYF. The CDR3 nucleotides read TGTGCCAGCAGCCAGCCGGGTCGAATGGCGGATACGCAGTATTTT.

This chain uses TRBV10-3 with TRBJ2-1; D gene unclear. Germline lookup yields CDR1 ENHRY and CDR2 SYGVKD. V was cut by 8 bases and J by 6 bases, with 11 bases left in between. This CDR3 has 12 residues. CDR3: CAISRVGNEQFF. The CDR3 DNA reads TGTGCCATCTCCCGGGTGGGCAATGAGCAGTTCTTC.

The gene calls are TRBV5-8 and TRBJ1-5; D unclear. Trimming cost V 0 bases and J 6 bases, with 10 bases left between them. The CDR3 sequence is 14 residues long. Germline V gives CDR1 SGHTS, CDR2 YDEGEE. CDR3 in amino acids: CASSLESQAQPQHF. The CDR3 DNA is TGTGCCAGCAGCTTGGAGTCCCAGGCTCAGCCCCAGCATTTT.

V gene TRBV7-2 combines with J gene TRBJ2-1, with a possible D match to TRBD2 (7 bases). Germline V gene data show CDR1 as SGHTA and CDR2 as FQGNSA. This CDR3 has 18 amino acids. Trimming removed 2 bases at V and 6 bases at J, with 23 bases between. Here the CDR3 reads CASSLNAPLAGASNEQFF. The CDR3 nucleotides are TGTGCCAGCAGCTTAAACGCCCCACTGGCGGGGGCTTCCAATGAGCAGTTCTTC.

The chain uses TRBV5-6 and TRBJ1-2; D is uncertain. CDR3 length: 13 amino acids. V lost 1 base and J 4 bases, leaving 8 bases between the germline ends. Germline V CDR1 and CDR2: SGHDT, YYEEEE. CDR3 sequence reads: CASSLSVFYGYTF. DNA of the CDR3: TGTGCCAGCAGCTTGTCGGTATTCTATGGCTACACCTTC.

Written as DNA, the CDR3 is TGTGCCAGCAGCCACGGCTACTCGACAGTGAATCAGCCCCAGCATTTT. Protein product: CASSHGYSTVNQPQHF. This chain links TRBV7-2 with TRBJ1-5, with D maybe TRBD1 (5 bases). The V end was cut by 5 bases, the J end by 4 bases, with 18 bases between. CDR3 length: 16 amino acids. The germline V gene has CDR1 SGHTA and CDR2 FQGNSA. The entire variable domain, with the rest obtained from reference TRBV7-2 and TRBJ1-5, is as follows: GAGVSQSPSNKVTEKGKDVELRCDPISGHTALYWYRQSLGQGLEFLIYFQGNSAPDKSGLPSDRFSAERTGGSVSTLTIQRTQQEDSAVYLCASSHGYSTVNQPQHFGDGTRLSIL.

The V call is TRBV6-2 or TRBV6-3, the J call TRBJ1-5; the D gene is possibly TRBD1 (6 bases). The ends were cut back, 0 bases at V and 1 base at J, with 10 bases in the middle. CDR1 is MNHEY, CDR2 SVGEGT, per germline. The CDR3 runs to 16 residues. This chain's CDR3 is CASSYSGGTSNQPQHF. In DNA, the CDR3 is TGTGCCAGCAGTTACTCAGGGGGTACGAGCAATCAGCCCCAGCATTTT.

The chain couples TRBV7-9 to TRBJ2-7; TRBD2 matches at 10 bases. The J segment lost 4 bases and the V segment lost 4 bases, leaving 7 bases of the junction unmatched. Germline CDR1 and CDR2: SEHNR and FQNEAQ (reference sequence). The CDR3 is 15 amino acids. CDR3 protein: CASSSSSGRSYEQYF. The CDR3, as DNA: TGTGCCAGCAGCTCATCTAGCGGGAGATCTTACGAGCAGTACTTC.

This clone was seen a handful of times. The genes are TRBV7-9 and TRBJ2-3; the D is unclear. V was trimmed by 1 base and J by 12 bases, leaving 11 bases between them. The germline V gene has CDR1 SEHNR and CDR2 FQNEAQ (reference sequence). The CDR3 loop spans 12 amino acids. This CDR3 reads CASSLGASAQYF. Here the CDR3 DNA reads TGTGCCAGCAGCTTAGGGGCCTCGGCCCAGTATTTT.

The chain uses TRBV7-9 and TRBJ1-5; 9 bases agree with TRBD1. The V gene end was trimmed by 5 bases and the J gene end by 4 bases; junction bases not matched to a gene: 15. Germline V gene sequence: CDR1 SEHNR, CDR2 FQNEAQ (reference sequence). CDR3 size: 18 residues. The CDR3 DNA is TGTGCCAGCAGCCCCTCAGGTGGGACAGGGCTAATGAATCAGCCCCAGCATTTT. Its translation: CASSPSGGTGLMNQPQHF.

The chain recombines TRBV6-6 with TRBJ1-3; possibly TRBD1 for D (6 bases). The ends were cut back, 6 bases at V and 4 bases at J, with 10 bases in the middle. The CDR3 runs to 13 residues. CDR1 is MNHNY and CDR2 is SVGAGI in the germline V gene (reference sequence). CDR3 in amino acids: CASRQGPGNTIYF. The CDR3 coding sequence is TGTGCCAGCAGACAGGGTCCGGGAAACACCATATATTTT.

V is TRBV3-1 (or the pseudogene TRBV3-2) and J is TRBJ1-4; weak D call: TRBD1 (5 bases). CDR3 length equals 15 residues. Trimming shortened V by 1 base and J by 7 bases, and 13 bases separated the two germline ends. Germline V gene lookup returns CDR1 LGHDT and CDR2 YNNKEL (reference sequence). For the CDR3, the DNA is TGTGCCAGCAGCCAAGCGATCGGGGGGGGTGAAAAACTGTTTTTT. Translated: CASSQAIGGGEKLFF.

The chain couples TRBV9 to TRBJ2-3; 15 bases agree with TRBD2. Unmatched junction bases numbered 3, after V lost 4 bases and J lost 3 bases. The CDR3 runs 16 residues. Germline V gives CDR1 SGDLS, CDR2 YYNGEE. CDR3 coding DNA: TGTGCCAGCAGCATCGGACTAGCGGGAGGGACAGATACGCAGTATTTT. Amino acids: CASSIGLAGGTDTQYF. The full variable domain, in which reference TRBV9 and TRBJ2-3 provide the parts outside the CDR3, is DSGVTQTPKHLITATGQRVTLRCSPRSGDLSVYWYQQSLDQGLQFLIQYYNGEERAKGNILERFSAQQFPDLHSELNLSSLELGDSALYFCASSIGLAGGTDTQYFGPGTRLTVL.

The CDR3, as DNA: TGTGCCTGGAGTTCTTGGGCCCGAAGGTGGACTGAAGCTTTCTTT. Translation: CAWSSWARRWTEAFF. The genes are TRBV30 and TRBJ1-1; D unresolved. V dropped 2 bases and J dropped 5 bases, with 18 bases sitting between them. The V gene's germline CDR1 is GTSNPN and CDR2 SVGIG (reference sequence). This CDR3 comprises 15 residues.

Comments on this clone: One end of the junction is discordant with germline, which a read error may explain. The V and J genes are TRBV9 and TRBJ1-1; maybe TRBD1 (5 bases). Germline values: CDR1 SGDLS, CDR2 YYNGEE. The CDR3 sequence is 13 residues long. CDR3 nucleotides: TGTGCCAGCAGCGCAGCCTCCGGGACTGAAACGACTTTT. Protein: CASSAASGTETTF.

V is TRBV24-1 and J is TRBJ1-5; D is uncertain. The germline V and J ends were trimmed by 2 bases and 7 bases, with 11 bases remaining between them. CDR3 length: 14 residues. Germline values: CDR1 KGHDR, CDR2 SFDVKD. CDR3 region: CATSDSGEEQPQHF. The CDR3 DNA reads TGTGCCACCAGTGATTCCGGGGAGGAACAGCCCCAGCATTTT.

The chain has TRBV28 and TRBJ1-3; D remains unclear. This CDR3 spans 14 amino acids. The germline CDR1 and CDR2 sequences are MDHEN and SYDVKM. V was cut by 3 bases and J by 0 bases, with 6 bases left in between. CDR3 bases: TGTGCCAGCAGTTTCCGAGACTCTGGAAACACCATATATTTT. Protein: CASSFRDSGNTIYF.

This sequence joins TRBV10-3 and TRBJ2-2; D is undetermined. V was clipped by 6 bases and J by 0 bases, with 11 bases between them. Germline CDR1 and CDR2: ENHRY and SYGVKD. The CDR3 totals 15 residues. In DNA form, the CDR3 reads TGTGCCATCAGCCCCAGAGGCGCGAACACCGGGGAGCTGTTTTTT. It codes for CAISPRGANTGELFF.

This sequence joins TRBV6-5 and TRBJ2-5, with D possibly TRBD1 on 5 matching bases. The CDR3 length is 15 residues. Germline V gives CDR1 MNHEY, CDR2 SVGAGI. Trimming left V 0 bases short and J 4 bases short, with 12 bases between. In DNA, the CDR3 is TGTGCCAGCAGTTACTCGATGGGGCGAGGAGAGACCCAGTACTTC. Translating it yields CASSYSMGRGETQYF.